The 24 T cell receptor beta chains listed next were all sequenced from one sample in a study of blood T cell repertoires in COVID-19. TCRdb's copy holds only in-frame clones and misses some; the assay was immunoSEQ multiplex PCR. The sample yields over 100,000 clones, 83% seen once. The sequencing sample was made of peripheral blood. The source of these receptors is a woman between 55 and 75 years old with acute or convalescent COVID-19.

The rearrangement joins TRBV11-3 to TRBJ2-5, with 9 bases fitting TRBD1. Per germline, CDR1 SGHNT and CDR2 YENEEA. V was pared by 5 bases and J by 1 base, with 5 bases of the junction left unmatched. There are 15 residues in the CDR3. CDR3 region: CASSPGQGPQETQYF. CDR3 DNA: TGTGCCAGCAGCCCGGGACAGGGACCCCAAGAGACCCAGTACTTC. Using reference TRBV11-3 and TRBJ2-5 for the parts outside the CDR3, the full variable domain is EAGVVQSPRYKIIEKKQPVAFWCNPISGHNTLYWYLQNLGQGPELLIRYENEEAVDDSQLPKDRFSAERLKGVDSTLKIQPAELGDSAVYLCASSPGQGPQETQYFGPGTRLLVL.

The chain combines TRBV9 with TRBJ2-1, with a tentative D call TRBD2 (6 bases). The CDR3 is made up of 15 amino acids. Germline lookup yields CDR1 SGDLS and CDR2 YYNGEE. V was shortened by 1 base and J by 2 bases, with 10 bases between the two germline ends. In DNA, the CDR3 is TGTGCCAGCAGCGTATACGGGGGTACCTACAATGAGCAGTTCTTC. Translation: CASSVYGGTYNEQFF.

The DNA of the CDR3 is TGTGCCAGCAGCCAAGGGCAGGGGAATGAAAAACTGTTTTTT. This encodes CASSQGQGNEKLFF. The chain links TRBV4-2 to TRBJ1-4; tentatively, D is TRBD1 (6 bases). Germline assignment: CDR1 LGHNA and CDR2 YNFKEQ. Trimming left V 1 base short and J 5 bases short, with 8 bases between. The CDR3 extends over 14 amino acids.

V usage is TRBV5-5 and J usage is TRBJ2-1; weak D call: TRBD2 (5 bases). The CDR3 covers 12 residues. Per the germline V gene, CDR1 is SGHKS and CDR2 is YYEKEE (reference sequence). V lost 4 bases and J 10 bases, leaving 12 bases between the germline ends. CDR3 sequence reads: CASSLPTNEQFF. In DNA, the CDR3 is TGTGCCAGCAGCCTTCCGACTAACGAGCAGTTCTTC.

The CDR3 region is CASSLVGGRQETQYF. The CDR3 DNA sequence: TGTGCCAGCAGCTTAGTGGGGGGGAGACAAGAGACCCAGTACTTC. This chain links TRBV7-8 with TRBJ2-5; 7 bases align to TRBD2. The CDR3 is 15 amino acids. Germline CDR1 reads SGHVS; CDR2 reads FQNEAQ. After removal of 1 base from V and 2 bases from J, the junction contained 4 bases not matched to a gene.

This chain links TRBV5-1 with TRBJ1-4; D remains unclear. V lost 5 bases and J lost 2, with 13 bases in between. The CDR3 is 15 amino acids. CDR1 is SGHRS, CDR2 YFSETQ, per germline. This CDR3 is CASRRVSRTNEKLFF. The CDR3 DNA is TGCGCCAGCAGGAGGGTTAGTCGGACTAATGAAAAACTGTTTTTT. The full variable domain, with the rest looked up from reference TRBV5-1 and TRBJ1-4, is KAGVTQTPRYLIKTRGQQVTLSCSPISGHRSVSWYQQTPGQGLQFLFEYFSETQRNKGNFPGRFSGRQFSNSRSEMNVSTLELGDSALYLCASRRVSRTNEKLFFGSGTQLSVL.

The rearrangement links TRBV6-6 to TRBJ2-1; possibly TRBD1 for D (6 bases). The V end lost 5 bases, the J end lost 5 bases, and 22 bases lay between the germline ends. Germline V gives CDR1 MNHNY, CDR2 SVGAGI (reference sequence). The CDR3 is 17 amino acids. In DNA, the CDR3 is TGTGCCAGCAGTCCCGAGGGGGAAAGGCTACGAAACAATGAGCAGTTCTTC. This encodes CASSPEGERLRNNEQFF.

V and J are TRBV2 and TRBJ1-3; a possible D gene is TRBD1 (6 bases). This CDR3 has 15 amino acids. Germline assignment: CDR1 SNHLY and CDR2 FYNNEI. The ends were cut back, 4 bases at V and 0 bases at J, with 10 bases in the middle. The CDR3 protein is CASSGGQFSGNTIYF. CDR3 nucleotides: TGTGCCAGCAGTGGCGGACAGTTCTCTGGAAACACCATATATTTT.

The CDR3 DNA reads TGTGCCTGGAAGGTGACAGGGGGATCCGAGCAGTACTTC. Encoded protein: CAWKVTGGSEQYF. The chain recombines TRBV30 with TRBJ2-7; TRBD1 agrees at 9 bases. The junction had 7 bases not matched to a gene; V was cut back by 4 bases and J by 6 bases. The V gene's germline CDR1 is GTSNPN and CDR2 SVGIG (reference sequence). The CDR3 spans 13 residues.

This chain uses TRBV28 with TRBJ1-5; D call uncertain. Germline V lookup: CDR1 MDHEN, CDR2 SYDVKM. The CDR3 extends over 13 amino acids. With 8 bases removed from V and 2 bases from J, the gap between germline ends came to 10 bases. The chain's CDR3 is CASRVPGNQPQHF. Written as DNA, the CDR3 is TGTGCCAGCCGGGTACCGGGCAATCAGCCCCAGCATTTT.

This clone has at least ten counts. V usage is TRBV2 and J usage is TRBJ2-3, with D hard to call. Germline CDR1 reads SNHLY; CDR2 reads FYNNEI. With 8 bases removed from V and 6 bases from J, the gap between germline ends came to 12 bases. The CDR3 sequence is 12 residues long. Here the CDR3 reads CASARMRDTQYF. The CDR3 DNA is TGTGCCAGCGCGCGGATGAGGGATACGCAGTATTTT.

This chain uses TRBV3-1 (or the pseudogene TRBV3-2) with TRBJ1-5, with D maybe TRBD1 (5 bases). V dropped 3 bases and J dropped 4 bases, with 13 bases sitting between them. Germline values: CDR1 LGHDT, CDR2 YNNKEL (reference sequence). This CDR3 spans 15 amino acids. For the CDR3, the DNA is TGTGCCAGCAGCCAGGGGCCGGGGGGGAATCAGCCCCAGCATTTT. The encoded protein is CASSQGPGGNQPQHF.

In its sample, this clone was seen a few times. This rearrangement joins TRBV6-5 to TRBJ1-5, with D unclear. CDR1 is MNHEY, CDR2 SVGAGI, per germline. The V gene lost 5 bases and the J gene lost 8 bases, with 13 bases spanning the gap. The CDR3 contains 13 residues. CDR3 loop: CASSTTRREPQHF. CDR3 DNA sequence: TGTGCCAGCAGTACCACACGCCGGGAGCCCCAGCATTTT.

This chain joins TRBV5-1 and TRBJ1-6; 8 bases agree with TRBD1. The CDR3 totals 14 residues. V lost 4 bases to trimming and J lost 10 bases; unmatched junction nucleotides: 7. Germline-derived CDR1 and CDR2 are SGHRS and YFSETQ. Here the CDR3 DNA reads TGCGCCAGCAGCAACGGACAGGGCGGGTCACCCCTCCACTTT. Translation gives CASSNGQGGSPLHF. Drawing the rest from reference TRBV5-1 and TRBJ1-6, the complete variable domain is KAGVTQTPRYLIKTRGQQVTLSCSPISGHRSVSWYQQTPGQGLQFLFEYFSETQRNKGNFPGRFSGRQFSNSRSEMNVSTLELGDSALYLCASSNGQGGSPLHFGNGTRLTVT.

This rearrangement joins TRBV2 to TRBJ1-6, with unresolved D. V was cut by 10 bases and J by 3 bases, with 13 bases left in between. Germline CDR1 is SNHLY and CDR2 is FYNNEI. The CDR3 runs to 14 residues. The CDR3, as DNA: TGTGCCACTCACCAGACTTACTATAATTCACCCCTCCACTTT. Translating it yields CATHQTYYNSPLHF.

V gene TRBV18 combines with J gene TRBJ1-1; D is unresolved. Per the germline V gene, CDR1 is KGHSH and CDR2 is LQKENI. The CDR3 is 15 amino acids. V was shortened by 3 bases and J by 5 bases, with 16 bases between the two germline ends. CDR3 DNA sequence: TGTGCCAGCTCACCTTCCGAGGGCTTGGGGACTGAAGCTTTCTTT. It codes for CASSPSEGLGTEAFF.

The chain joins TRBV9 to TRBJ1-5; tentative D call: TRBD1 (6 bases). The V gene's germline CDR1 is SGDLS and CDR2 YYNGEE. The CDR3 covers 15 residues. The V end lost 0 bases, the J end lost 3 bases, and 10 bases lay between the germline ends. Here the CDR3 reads CASSVDGQYNQPQHF. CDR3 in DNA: TGTGCCAGCAGCGTAGACGGACAGTACAATCAGCCCCAGCATTTT.

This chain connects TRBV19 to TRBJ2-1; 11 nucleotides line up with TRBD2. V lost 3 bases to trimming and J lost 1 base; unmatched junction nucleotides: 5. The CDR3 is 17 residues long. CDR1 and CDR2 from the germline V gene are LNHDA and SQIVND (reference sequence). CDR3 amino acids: CASSIQTSGTSYNEQFF. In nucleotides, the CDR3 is TGTGCCAGTAGTATCCAGACTAGCGGGACTTCCTACAATGAGCAGTTCTTC. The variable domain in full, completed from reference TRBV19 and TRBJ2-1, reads DGGITQSPKYLFRKEGQNVTLSCEQNLNHDAMYWYRQDPGQGLRLIYYSQIVNDFQKGDIAEGYSVSREKKESFPLTVTSAQKNPTAFYLCASSIQTSGTSYNEQFFGPGTRLTVL.

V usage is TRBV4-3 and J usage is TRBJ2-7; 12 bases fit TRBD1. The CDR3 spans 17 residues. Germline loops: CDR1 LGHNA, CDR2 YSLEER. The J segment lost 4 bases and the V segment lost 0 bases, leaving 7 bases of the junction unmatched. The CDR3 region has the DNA TGCGCCAGCAGCCAAGAAACAGTGGGACAGGGGGCTTACGAGCAGTACTTC. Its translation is CASSQETVGQGAYEQYF.

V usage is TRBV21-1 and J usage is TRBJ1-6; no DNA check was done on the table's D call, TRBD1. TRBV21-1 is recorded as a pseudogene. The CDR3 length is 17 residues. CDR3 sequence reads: CASGFPRSTALGVPLHF. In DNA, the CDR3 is TGTGCCAGCGGATTCCCTCGATCGACAGCCCTTGGGGTGCCCCTCCACTTT.

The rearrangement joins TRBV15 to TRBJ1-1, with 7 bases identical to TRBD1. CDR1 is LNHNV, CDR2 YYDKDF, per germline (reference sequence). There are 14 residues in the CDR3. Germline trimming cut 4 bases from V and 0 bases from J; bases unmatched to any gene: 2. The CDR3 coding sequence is TGTGCCACCAGCACGACAGGGATGAACACTGAAGCTTTCTTT. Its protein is CATSTTGMNTEAFF.

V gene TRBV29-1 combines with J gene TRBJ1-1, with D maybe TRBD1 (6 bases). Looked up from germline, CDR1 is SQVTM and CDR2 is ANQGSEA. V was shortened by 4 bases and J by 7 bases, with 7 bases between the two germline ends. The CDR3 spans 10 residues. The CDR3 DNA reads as TGCAGCGTTGCACAGGGTGAAGCTTTCTTT. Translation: CSVAQGEAFF.

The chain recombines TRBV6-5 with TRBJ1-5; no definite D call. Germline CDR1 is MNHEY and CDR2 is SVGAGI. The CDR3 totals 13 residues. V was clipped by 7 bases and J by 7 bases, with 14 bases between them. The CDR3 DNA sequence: TGTGCCAGCACCACCGGAGATCGACAGCCCCAGCATTTT. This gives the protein CASTTGDRQPQHF.

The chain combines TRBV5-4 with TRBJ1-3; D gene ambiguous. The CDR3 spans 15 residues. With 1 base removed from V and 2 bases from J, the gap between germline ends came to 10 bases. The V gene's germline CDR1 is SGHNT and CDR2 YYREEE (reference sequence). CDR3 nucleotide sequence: TGTGCCAGCAGCTTGTCTCCGAGGGCTGGAAACACCATATATTTT. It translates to CASSLSPRAGNTIYF.